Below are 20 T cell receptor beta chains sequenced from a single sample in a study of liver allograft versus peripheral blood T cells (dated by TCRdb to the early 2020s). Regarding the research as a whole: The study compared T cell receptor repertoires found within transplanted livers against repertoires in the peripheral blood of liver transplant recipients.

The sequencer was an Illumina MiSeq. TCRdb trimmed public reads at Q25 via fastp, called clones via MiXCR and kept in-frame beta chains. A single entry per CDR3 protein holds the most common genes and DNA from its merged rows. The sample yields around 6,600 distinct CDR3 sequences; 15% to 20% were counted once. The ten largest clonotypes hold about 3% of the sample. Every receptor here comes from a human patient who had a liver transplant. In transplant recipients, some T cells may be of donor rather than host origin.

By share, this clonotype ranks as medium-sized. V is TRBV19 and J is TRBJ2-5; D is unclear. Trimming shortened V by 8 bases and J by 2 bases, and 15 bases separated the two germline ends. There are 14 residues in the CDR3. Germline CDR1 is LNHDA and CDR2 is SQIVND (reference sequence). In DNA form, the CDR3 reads TGTGCCAGTGCTTCATGGCAGGTACAAGAGACCCAGTACTTC. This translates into CASASWQVQETQYF.

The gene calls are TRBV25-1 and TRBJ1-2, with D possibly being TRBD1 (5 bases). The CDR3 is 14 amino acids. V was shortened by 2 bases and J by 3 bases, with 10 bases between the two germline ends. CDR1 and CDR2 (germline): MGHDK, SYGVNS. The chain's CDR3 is CASSEPGVDYGYTF. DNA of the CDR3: TGTGCCAGCAGTGAACCGGGGGTCGACTATGGCTACACCTTC.

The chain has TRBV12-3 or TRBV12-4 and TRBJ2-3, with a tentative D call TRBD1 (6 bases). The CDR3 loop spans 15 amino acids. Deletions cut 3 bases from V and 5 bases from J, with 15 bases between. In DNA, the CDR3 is TGTGCCAGCAGTTTTGAGGGAAGAGGGGGAGATACGCAGTATTTT. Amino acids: CASSFEGRGGDTQYF.

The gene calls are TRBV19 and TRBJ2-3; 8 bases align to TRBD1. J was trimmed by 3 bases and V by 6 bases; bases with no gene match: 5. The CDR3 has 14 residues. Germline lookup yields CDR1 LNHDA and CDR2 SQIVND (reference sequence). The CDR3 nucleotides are TGTGCCAGTAGCCCAGGGGGCGGGACAGATACGCAGTATTTT. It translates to CASSPGGGTDTQYF.

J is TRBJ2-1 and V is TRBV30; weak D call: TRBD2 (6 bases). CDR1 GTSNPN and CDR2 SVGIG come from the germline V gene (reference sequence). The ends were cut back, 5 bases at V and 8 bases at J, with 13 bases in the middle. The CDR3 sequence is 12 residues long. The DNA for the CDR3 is TGTGCCTGGGACTCGGGCGGGGATGAGCAGTTCTTC. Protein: CAWDSGGDEQFF. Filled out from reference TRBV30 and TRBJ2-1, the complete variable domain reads SQTIHQWPATLVQPVGSPLSLECTVEGTSNPNLYWYRQAAGRGLQLLFYSVGIGQISSEVPQNLSASRPQDRQFILSSKKLLLSDSGFYLCAWDSGGDEQFFGPGTRLTVL.

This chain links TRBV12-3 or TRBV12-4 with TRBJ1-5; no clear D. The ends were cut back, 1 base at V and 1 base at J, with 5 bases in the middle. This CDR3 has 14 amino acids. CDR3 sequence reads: CASSLGTSNQPQHF. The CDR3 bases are TGTGCCAGCAGTTTAGGCACGAGCAATCAGCCCCAGCATTTT.

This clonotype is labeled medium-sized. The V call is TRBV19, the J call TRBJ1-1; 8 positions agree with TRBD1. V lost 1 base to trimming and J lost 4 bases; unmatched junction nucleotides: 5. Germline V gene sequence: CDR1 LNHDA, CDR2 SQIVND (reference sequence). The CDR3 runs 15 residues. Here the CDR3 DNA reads TGTGCCAGTAGTATAGGCAGGGGGCTGGGCACTGAAGCTTTCTTT. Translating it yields CASSIGRGLGTEAFF.

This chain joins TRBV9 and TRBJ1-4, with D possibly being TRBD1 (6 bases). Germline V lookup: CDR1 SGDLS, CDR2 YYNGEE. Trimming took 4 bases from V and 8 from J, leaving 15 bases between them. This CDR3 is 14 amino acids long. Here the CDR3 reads CASSSTGGSEKLFF. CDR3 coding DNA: TGTGCCAGCAGCTCGACAGGCGGTTCGGAAAAACTGTTTTTT.

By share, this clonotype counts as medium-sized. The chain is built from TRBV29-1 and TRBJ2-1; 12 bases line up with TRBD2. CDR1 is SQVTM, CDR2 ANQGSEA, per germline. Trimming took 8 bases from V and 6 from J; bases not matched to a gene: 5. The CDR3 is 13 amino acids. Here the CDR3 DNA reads TGCAGCTCTGGACTAGCGGGGCCCAATGAGCAGTTCTTC. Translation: CSSGLAGPNEQFF.

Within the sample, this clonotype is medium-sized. CDR3 sequence: CATQAQGGYNEQFF. CDR3 bases: TGTGCCACCCAGGCGCAAGGGGGTTACAATGAGCAGTTCTTC. This chain uses TRBV24-1 with TRBJ2-1; tentative D call: TRBD1 (6 bases). This CDR3 contains 14 residues. The V gene's germline CDR1 is KGHDR and CDR2 SFDVKD. Trimming removed 9 bases at V and 4 bases at J, with 15 bases between.

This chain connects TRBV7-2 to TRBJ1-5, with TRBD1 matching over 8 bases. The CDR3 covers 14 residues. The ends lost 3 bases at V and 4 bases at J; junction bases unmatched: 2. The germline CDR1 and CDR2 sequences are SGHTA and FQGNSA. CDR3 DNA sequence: TGTGCCAGCAGCTTGACAGGGGTGAATCAGCCCCAGCATTTT. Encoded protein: CASSLTGVNQPQHF.

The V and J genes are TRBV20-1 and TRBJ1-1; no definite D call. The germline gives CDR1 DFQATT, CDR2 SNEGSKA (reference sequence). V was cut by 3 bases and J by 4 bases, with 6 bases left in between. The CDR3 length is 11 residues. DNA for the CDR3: TGCAGTGCTAGCCGGACCACTGAAGCTTTCTTT. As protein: CSASRTTEAFF.

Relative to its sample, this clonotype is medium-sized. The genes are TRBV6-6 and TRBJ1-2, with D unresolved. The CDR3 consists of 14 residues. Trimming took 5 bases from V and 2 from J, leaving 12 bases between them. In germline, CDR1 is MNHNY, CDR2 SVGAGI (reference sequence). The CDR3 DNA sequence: TGTGCCAGCAGTCCCTCTTCTGGGAACTATGGCTACACCTTC. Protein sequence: CASSPSSGNYGYTF.

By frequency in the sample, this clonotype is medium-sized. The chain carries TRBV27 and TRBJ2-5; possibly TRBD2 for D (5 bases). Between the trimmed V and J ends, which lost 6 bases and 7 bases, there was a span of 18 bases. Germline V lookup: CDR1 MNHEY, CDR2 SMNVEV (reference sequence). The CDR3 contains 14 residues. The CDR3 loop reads CASSSRARVGTQYF. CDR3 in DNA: TGTGCCAGCAGCTCAAGGGCGCGGGTTGGGACCCAGTACTTC.

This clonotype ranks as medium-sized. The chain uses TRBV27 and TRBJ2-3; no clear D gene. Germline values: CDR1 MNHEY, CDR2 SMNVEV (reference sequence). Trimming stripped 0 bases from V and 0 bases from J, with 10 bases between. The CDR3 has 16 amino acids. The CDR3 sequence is CASSLSRQASTDTQYF. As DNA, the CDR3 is TGTGCCAGCAGTTTATCGAGGCAGGCTAGCACAGATACGCAGTATTTT.

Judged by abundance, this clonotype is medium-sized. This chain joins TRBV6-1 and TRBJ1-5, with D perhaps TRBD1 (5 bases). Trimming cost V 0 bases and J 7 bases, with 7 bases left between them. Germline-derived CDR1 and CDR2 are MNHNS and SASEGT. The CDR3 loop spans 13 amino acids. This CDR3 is CASSEAGRQPQHF. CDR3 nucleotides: TGTGCCAGCAGTGAAGCGGGACGCCAGCCCCAGCATTTT.

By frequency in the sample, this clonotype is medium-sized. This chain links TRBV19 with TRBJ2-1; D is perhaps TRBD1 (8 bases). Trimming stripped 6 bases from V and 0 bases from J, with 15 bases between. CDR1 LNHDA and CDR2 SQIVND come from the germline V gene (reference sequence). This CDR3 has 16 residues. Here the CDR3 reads CASSPGGGSSYNEQFF. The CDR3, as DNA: TGTGCCAGTAGCCCAGGGGGCGGGAGCTCCTACAATGAGCAGTTCTTC.

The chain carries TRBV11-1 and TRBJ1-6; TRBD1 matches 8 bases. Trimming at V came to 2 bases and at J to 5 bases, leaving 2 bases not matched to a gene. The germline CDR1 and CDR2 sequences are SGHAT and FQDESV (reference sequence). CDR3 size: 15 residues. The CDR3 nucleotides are TGTGCCAGCAGCTTACAGGGGGCCGATAATTCACCCCTCCACTTT. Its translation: CASSLQGADNSPLHF.

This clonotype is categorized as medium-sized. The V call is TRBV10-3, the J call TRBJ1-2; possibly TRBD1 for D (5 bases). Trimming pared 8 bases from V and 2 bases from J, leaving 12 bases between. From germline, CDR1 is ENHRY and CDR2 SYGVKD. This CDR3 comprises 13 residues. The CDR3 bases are TGTGCCATCGCGTCGGGACCGAACTATGGCTACACCTTC. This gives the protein CAIASGPNYGYTF.

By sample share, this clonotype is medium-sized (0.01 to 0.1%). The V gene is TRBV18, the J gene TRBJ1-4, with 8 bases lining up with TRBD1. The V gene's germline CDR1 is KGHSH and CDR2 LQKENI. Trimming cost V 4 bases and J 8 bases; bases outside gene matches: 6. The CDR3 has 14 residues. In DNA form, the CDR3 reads TGTGCCAGCTCACTGGGACAGGAAAAGGAAAAACTGTTTTTT. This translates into CASSLGQEKEKLFF.